Listed below are T cell receptor beta chains from one sample, sequenced in a study of pediatric ulcerative colitis. The assay was immunoSEQ multiplex PCR, and TCRdb's table has in-frame clones only and misses some. Of approximately 18,000 clones in the sample, roughly 70% are singletons; the top ten hold 5.5% to 8%. The material sequenced was gut tissue. These receptors all come from a boy between 10 and 17 years old with moderate ulcerative colitis. The CDR3 runs from the conserved cysteine through the conserved F or W. The D gene is left open where the match is weak. Clone size is given for some rows only: seen once, a few or many times, or a class if the clone is expanded.

cdr3_aa cdr3_nt d_call clone_size j_call v_call
CASSYGWTALNYGYTF TGTGCCAGCAGTTACGGTTGGACAGCCTTAAACTATGGCTACACCTTC NA few TRBJ1-2 TRBV6-5
CASSPQRTTNEKLFF TGTGCCAGCAGCCCCCAGAGGACAACTAATGAAAAACTGTTTTTT NA once TRBJ1-4 TRBV7-2
CSVSGQSYEQYF TGCAGCGTTTCTGGACAGAGCTACGAGCAGTACTTC NA NA TRBJ2-7 TRBV29-1
CASSSGGGLIEQYF TGTGCCAGCAGCTCCGGCGGGGGCTTAATCGAGCAGTACTTC NA medium-sized TRBJ2-7 TRBV7-2
CAWRLTSGGYEQYF TGTGCCTGGAGACTAACTAGCGGGGGCTACGAGCAGTACTTC TRBD2 once TRBJ2-7 TRBV30
CASREGNTEAFF TGTGCCAGCAGGGAGGGGAACACTGAAGCTTTCTTT NA NA TRBJ1-1 TRBV7-9
CASSLSQGGNEKLFF TGTGCCAGCAGCCTATCACAGGGGGGAAATGAAAAACTGTTTTTT TRBD1 NA TRBJ1-4 TRBV7-2
CASSFTNLAGQETQYF TGTGCCAGCAGCTTTACGAATCTAGCAGGACAAGAGACCCAGTACTTC NA NA TRBJ2-5 TRBV5-6
CASSPHVDEQYF TGCGCCAGCAGCCCTCACGTCGACGAGCAGTACTTC NA NA TRBJ2-7 TRBV5-1
CASSPPARGGTEAFF TGTGCCAGCAGCCCACCCGCCCGGGGCGGCACTGAAGCTTTCTTT NA NA TRBJ1-1 TRBV7-9
CASSLDGPLDTQYF TGTGCCAGCAGCTTAGATGGACCTTTGGATACGCAGTATTTT NA NA TRBJ2-3 TRBV7-2
CASSESLYEQYF TGTGCCAGCAGTGAATCTCTCTACGAGCAGTACTTC NA NA TRBJ2-7 TRBV6-1
CASSPRDGESVNGYTF TGTGCCAGCAGTCCCCGGGATGGGGAGTCTGTAAATGGCTACACCTTC NA few TRBJ1-2 TRBV6-4